This T cell receptor beta chain comes out of a study of blood T cell repertoires in COVID-19 (dated by TCRdb to 2019 to 2021). General notes on the study: The collaborator samples originated in the United States, Italy and Spain and spanned the acute and convalescent phases of COVID-19. The repertoires were made available in a free public database intended to serve as a resource for research on the immune response to SARS-CoV-2. Where available, HLA class I and class II types were obtained from metadata supplied by the sample provider rather than from assay-based typing. Nearly every sample came with metadata listing a de-identified subject ID, COVID-19 status, age in years and sex. The dataset comprised deeply sampled blood TCRbeta repertoires from subjects exposed to, actively infected with, or recovered from COVID-19. The material from the prospective study consisted of cDNA or gDNA derived from T cells, B-cell-depleted T cells, or PBMCs. The samples were drawn from the first 160 participants of the ongoing ImmuneRACE study and from some 1,300 subjects provided by 6 global collaborators.

Each collaborating institution followed its own protocols to collect whole blood in K2EDTA tubes. For TCRbeta analysis, collaborators shipped samples as frozen whole blood, isolated PBMCs, or DNA extracted from either of those sample types. To note about this clone: Its target antigen remains unknown. No base qualities exist here, and no much larger clone lies one base off it.

The immunoSEQ Assay, a bias-controlled multiplex PCR, was used to amplify TCRbeta CDR3 regions from genomic DNA. In the authors' own workflow: Nucleated cell counts per sample were estimated from amplification of reference gene primers within the assay. To quantify the absolute abundance of each unique TCRbeta CDR3 rearrangement, sequence reads were collapsed and filtered. Productive Simpson clonality was computed per sample as the square root of Simpson's diversity index over productive rearrangements. Sourced from immuneACCESS, this table was stored by TCRdb with only in-frame sequences that have V and J called. A share of the clones is absent; for the studies checked, an unresolved V gene accounts for under half, and the remainder has no known explanation. The D gene and trimming were derived from the DNA, and the V and J assignments and clone size from that table. Here the sample has under 150,000 clones; 75% to 90% occur a single time. The ten top clones hold under 3.5% of the sample.

Points the paper makes about the study in general: How much clinical and demographic metadata was included differed by source and by participant, and the metadata was provided uncurated.

Based on the germline V gene, the CDR1 and CDR2 sequences are LGHNA and YSLEER. Reading from cysteine to phenylalanine, the CDR3 counts 19 amino acids. This entry keeps only the CDR3 DNA: 57 bases, framed from base 1. V loses 3 bases of germline sequence and J loses 0 bases, and the interval between the two ends is 18 bases. The chain is made from TRBV4-3 and TRBJ1-6; the D gene is possibly TRBD1, with 6 bases matching. Sequenced: peripheral blood. This sequence originates from an older woman with active COVID-19. Here is the DNA: TGCGCCAGCAGCCAGAAGAAACCGGGACACTACTCCTATAATTCACCCCTCCACTTT. It translates as CASSQKKPGHYSYNSPLHF.